Below are 9 T cell receptor beta chains sequenced from a single sample in a study of graft-versus-host responses after intestinal transplantation. Generated by immunoSEQ multiplex PCR, the TCRdb table keeps only in-frame clones and is missing some. Among around 13,000 clones listed, roughly 81% were seen once. Here the sequenced sample was PBMCs, taken after intestinal transplantation. The receptors come from a human patient who received an intestinal transplant, so some T cells may come from the graft donor.

CDR3 sequence (DNA): TGTGCCAGTAGTTGGGGACTAGCGGGAGGTAGAAGTGAGCAGTTCTTC. It is translated as CASSWGLAGGRSEQFF. The chain combines TRBV19 with TRBJ2-1; 15 positions agree with TRBD2. CDR3 length equals 16 residues. J lost 9 bases, V lost 5 bases, and 8 bases had no gene match. CDR1 and CDR2 (germline): LNHDA, SQIVND (reference sequence).

The chain is built from TRBV28 and TRBJ2-7; 12 nucleotides line up with TRBD1. Germline assignment: CDR1 MDHEN and CDR2 SYDVKM. Trimming removed 5 bases from V and 7 bases from J; junction bases left unmatched: 9. CDR3 length: 15 residues. CDR3: CASSPSGTGGWEQYF. CDR3 bases: TGTGCCAGCAGTCCTTCCGGGACAGGGGGCTGGGAGCAGTACTTC.

The rearrangement uses TRBV27 and TRBJ1-3, with unresolved D. Germline V gene lookup returns CDR1 MNHEY and CDR2 SMNVEV (reference sequence). This CDR3 has 13 amino acids. V was trimmed by 6 bases and J by 6 bases, leaving 12 bases between them. The DNA for the CDR3 is TGTGCCAGCAGATCGGACGTATTAAACACCATATATTTT. Protein sequence: CASRSDVLNTIYF.

This clone was seen once. CDR3 in amino acids: CASSPVVGTEAFF. As DNA, the CDR3 is TGCGCCAGCAGCCCAGTAGTTGGCACTGAAGCTTTCTTT. The gene calls are TRBV5-1 and TRBJ1-1, with unresolved D. V was trimmed by 4 bases and J by 4 bases, leaving 11 bases between them. The CDR3 has 13 amino acids. CDR1 and CDR2 from the germline V gene are SGHRS and YFSETQ.

The chain has TRBV2 and TRBJ1-5; perhaps TRBD1 as D (6 bases). CDR3 size: 14 residues. V dropped 7 bases and J dropped 4 bases, with 14 bases sitting between them. The germline CDR1 and CDR2 sequences are SNHLY and FYNNEI. The CDR3 DNA reads as TGTGCCAGCACTGATGGGGGCGCAAATCAGCCCCAGCATTTT. Its protein is CASTDGGANQPQHF.

CDR3 nucleotides: TGTGCCAGCAGCCAAGTATACAGTGGGGGCGAGCAGTACTTC. This gives the protein CASSQVYSGGEQYF. The chain carries TRBV14 and TRBJ2-7; D may match TRBD1 or TRBD2 (5 bases each). V lost 1 base and J 6 bases, leaving 13 bases between the germline ends. Germline V lookup: CDR1 SGHDN, CDR2 FVKESK. CDR3 size: 14 residues.

The chain combines TRBV5-1 with TRBJ1-5, with D possibly TRBD1 on 5 matching bases. With 1 base removed from V and 7 bases from J, the gap between germline ends came to 15 bases. The CDR3 extends over 15 amino acids. CDR1 is SGHRS, CDR2 YFSETQ, per germline. CDR3 region: CASSLIPGGIQPQHF. The CDR3 DNA reads TGCGCCAGCAGCTTGATCCCCGGGGGGATACAGCCCCAGCATTTT.

On this clone itself: The identical CDR3 is also encoded by other nucleotide sequences in the sample. The gene calls are TRBV15 and TRBJ1-5, with 9 bases that match TRBD1. This CDR3 region has 15 residues. Germline CDR1 LNHNV, CDR2 YYDKDF (reference sequence). Trimming took 5 bases from V and 4 from J; bases not matched to a gene: 6. The CDR3: CATSRDRVRNQPQHF. CDR3 sequence (DNA): TGTGCCACCAGCCGGGACAGGGTAAGGAATCAGCCCCAGCATTTT.

A single count supports this clone. The chain carries TRBV5-1 and TRBJ2-5; 12 nucleotides match TRBD2. V shed 4 bases, J shed 5 bases, and the junction held 9 bases outside the gene matches. Germline V lookup: CDR1 SGHRS, CDR2 YFSETQ. CDR3 length: 16 amino acids. This chain's CDR3 is CASSPGLAGRGETQYF. CDR3 DNA: TGCGCCAGCAGCCCCGGACTAGCGGGGAGAGGGGAGACCCAGTACTTC.